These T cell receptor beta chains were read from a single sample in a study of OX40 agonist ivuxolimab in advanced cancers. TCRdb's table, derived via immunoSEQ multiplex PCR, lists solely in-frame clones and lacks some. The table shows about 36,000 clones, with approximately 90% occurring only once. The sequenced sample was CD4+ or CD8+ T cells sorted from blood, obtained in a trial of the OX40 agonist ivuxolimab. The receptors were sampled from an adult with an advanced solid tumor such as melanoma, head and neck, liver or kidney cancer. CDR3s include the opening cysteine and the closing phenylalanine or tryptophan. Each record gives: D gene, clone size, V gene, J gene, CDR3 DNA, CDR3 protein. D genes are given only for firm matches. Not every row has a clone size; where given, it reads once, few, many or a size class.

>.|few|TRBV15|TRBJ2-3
TGTGCCACCAGCAGAGAGGGGGAAACAGATACGCAGTATTTT
CATSREGETDTQYF
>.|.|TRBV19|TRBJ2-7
TGTGCCAGTAGTATAGTCCTCGGACAGTGGATTGACGAGCAGTACTTC
CASSIVLGQWIDEQYF
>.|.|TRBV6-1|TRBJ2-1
TGTGCCAGCAGTGCAAATACAGGGCTTCTGAACAATGAGCAGTTCTTC
CASSANTGLLNNEQFF
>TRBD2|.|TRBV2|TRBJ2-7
TGTGCCAGCAGTACCAGTGGTAGCGGGAGGGTTATCTACGAGCAGTACTTC
CASSTSGSGRVIYEQYF
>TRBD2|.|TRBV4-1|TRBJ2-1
TGCGCCAGCAGCCAAAGTACCAGCGGGACCCTCTACAATGAGCAGTTCTTC
CASSQSTSGTLYNEQFF
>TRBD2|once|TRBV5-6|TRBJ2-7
TGTGCCAGCAGCTTGGTTAGCGGGAGTTCCTACGAGCAGTACTTC
CASSLVSGSSYEQYF
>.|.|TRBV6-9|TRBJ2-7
TGTGCCAGTCAGCGAGACCTTCACTACGAGCAGTACTTC
CASQRDLHYEQYF
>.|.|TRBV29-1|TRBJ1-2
TGCAGCGTTGAAGATCAGGGCAGGGCGGTGGTACTTGGGGATGGCTACACCTTC
CSVEDQGRAVVLGDGYTF
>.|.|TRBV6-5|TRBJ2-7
TGTGCCACGGGGTCGTATGAGGAGCAGTACTTC
CATGSYEEQYF
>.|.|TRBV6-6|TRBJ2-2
TGTGCCACCGAGACGGGCGCGAACACCGGGGAGCTGTTTTTT
CATETGANTGELFF
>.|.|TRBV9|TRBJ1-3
TGTGCCAGCAGCGTAGGATCCGGGATCAGCTCTGGAAACACCATATATTTT
CASSVGSGISSGNTIYF
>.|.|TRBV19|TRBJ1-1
TGTGCCAGTAGGGACGGGAACACTGAAGCTTTCTTT
CASRDGNTEAFF
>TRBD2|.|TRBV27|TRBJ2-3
TGTGCCAGCAGTTCGATATCCCCGAGCGGGATAGACACAGATACGCAGTATTTT
CASSSISPSGIDTDTQYF
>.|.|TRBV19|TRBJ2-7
TGTGCCAGTAGTATTAGTGAGTTCTCCGAGCAGTACTTC
CASSISEFSEQYF
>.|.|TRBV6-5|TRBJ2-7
TGTGCCAGCAGTTACTCGACGGGAGTTACCTACGAGCAGTACTTC
CASSYSTGVTYEQYF
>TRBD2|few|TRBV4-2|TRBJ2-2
TGTGCCAGCAGCCAAGGACTAGCCGAAGGCGGGGAGCTGTTTTTT
CASSQGLAEGGELFF
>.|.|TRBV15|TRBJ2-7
TGTGCCACCAGCTCAGGGGCCAACTACGAGCAGTACTTC
CATSSGANYEQYF
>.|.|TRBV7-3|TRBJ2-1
TGTGCCAACAACCTAAAACAAGAAGCGGGTGAGCAGTTCTTC
CANNLKQEAGEQFF
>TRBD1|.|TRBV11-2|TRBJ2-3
TGTGCCAGCAGCCCAGGGACAGCCTGGGGGAGTGAGACAGATACGCAGTATTTT
CASSPGTAWGSETDTQYF
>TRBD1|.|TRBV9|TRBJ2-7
TGTGCCAGCAGCTCCGGACAGGGGGCTCACGAGCAGTACTTC
CASSSGQGAHEQYF
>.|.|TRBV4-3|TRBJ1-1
TGCGCCAGCAGCCAAGAAATGGCGGGGGGCACTGAAGCTTTCTTT
CASSQEMAGGTEAFF
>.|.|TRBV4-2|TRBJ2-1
TGTGCCAGCAGCCAAGAAGGCGGCAGCTCCTACAATGAGCAGTTCTTC
CASSQEGGSSYNEQFF
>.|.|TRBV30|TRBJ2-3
TGTGCCTGGAGTCCTTTGATCGATACGCAGTATTTT
CAWSPLIDTQYF
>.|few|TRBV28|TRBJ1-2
TGTGCCACCTACCCGATAGTGGTGGTTAGTGGCTACACCTTC
CATYPIVVVSGYTF
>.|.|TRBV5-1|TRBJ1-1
TGCGCCAGCAGCCGGACAGAGGGCACTGAAGCTTTCTTT
CASSRTEGTEAFF
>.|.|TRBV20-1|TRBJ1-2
TGCAGTGCTAGAGATAGTGATGGCTACACCTTC
CSARDSDGYTF
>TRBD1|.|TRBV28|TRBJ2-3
TGTGCCAGCAGTCTACAAGGACAGGGAGTGGGAGATACGCAGTATTTT
CASSLQGQGVGDTQYF
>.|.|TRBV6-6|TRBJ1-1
TGTGCCAGCAGTTACGGGGTCACTGAAGCTTTCTTT
CASSYGVTEAFF
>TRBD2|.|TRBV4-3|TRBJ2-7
TGCGCCAGCAGCCGTTGGACTAGCGGGAGCAGCTCCTACGAGCAGTACTTC
CASSRWTSGSSSYEQYF
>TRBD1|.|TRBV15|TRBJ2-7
TGTGCCACCAGCAGAGATTTGCCAGGGGGCTTTTACGAGCAGTACTTC
CATSRDLPGGFYEQYF
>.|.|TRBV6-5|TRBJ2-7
TGTGCCAGCAGTTACTCGACGGGCTACGAGCAGTACTTC
CASSYSTGYEQYF
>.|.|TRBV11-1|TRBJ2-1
TGTGCCAGCAGCCCTAGGATGGGACCCTCCTACAATGAGCAGTTCTTC
CASSPRMGPSYNEQFF
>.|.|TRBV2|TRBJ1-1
TGTGCCAGCAGACTCCAGGGGCCCCCTGAAGCTTTCTTT
CASRLQGPPEAFF
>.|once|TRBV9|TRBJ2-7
TGTGCCAGCAGCTGGACTCCGGCGGCCGAGCAGTACTTC
CASSWTPAAEQYF
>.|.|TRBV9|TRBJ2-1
TGTGCCAGCAGCTCAACCGGGACACTCTCCTACAATGAGCAGTTCTTC
CASSSTGTLSYNEQFF
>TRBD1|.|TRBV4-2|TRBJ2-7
TGTGCCAGCAGCCAAGTCACGACAGGGGGAGGCTCTTACGAGCAGTACTTC
CASSQVTTGGGSYEQYF
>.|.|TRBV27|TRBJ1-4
TGTGCCAGCAGTTTCAGCGGCCAGTCTCATGAAAAACTGTTTTTT
CASSFSGQSHEKLFF
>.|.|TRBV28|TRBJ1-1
TGTGCCAGCAGTTTAATACGGACTGAAGCTTTCTTT
CASSLIRTEAFF
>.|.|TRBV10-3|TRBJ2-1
TGTGCCATCAGTGAGCCCCAGCTGGGTGAGCAGTTCTTC
CAISEPQLGEQFF